Below are 5 T cell receptor beta chains sequenced from a single sample in a study of long-term antiretroviral therapy in people with HIV. At the survey level, the v3.0 immunoSEQ assay was run. The assay was immunoSEQ multiplex PCR, and TCRdb's table has in-frame clones only and misses some. Altogether tens of thousands of clones are present, roughly nine tenths being singletons, with the ten largest covering around 4.2%. The sequences come from unsorted PBMCs, collected 3.1 years after starting antiretroviral therapy. These receptors were obtained from a man younger than 35 with HIV.

This clone is a singleton in its sample. The V gene is TRBV21-1, the J gene TRBJ2-7; the table's D gene call, TRBD1, was not cross checked with the DNA. TRBV21-1 is tagged as a pseudogene. This CDR3 spans 16 amino acids. This CDR3 reads CASSKGVSGQSYEQYF. The CDR3 DNA is TGTGCCAGCAGCAAAGGGGTCTCAGGGCAGAGCTACGAGCAGTACTTC.

The chain employs TRBV29-1 and TRBJ1-2; D call uncertain. The CDR3 runs 12 residues. V dropped 7 bases and J dropped 4 bases, with 13 bases sitting between them. CDR1 is SQVTM and CDR2 is ANQGSEA in the germline V gene. The CDR3 DNA reads TGCAGCGCCACTGGAGAACTCTATGGCTACACCTTC. Protein product: CSATGELYGYTF.

The chain employs TRBV7-3 and TRBJ1-2; D is undetermined. This CDR3 is built from 14 residues. The V and J ends lost 5 bases and 4 bases respectively, with 14 bases between them. The germline V gene has CDR1 SGHTA and CDR2 FQGTGA. CDR3 sequence (DNA): TGTGCCAGCAGCCGGGGAGGCGGTGGCTATGGCTACACCTTC. This translates into CASSRGGGGYGYTF.

This clone was found a few times. The V call is TRBV7-9, the J call TRBJ2-7, with 7 bases that match TRBD1. Germline V gives CDR1 SEHNR, CDR2 FQNEAQ (reference sequence). The V segment lost 2 bases and the J segment 6 bases; nucleotides outside the gene matches: 4. This CDR3 comprises 13 residues. The chain's CDR3 is CASSLLTGREQYF. The CDR3 DNA reads TGTGCCAGCAGCTTATTGACAGGGCGCGAGCAGTACTTC.

The rearrangement links TRBV6-5 to TRBJ2-3, with a possible D match to TRBD1 (6 bases). The CDR3 consists of 11 residues. The V and J ends lost 7 bases and 6 bases respectively, with 8 bases between them. Germline V gives CDR1 MNHEY, CDR2 SVGAGI. CDR3 loop: CASKRGDTQYF. CDR3 bases: TGTGCCAGCAAAAGGGGGGATACGCAGTATTTT.